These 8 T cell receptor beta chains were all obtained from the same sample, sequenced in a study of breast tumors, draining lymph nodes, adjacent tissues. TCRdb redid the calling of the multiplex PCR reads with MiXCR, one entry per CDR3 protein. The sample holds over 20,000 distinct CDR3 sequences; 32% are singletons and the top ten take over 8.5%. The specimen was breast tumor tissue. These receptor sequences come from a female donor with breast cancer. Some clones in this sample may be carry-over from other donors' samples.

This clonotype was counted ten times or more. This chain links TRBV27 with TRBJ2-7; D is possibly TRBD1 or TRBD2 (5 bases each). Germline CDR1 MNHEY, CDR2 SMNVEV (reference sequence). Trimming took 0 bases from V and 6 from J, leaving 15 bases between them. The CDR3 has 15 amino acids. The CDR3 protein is CASSLSGTAPTEQYF. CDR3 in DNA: TGTGCCAGCAGTTTATCGGGGACGGCCCCTACCGAGCAGTACTTC.

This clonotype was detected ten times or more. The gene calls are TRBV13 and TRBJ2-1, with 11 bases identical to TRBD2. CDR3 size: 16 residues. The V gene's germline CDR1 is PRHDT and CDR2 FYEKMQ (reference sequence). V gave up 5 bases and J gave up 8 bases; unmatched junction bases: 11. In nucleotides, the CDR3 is TGTGCCAGCAGCCTCTACGGGACTAGCGGCCTCGATGAGCAGTTCTTC. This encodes CASSLYGTSGLDEQFF.

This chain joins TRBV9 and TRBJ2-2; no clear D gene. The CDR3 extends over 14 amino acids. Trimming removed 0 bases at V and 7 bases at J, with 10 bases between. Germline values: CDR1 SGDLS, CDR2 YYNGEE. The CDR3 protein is CASSVVESVGELFF. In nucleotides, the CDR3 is TGTGCCAGCAGCGTAGTGGAGTCGGTCGGGGAGCTGTTTTTT.

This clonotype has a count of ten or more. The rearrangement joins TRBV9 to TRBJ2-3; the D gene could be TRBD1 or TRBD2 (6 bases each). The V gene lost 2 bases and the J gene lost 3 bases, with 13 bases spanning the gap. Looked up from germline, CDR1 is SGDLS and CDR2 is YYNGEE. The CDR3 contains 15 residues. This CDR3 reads CASSVFQGRTDTQYF. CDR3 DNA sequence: TGTGCCAGCAGCGTTTTTCAGGGGAGGACAGATACGCAGTATTTT.

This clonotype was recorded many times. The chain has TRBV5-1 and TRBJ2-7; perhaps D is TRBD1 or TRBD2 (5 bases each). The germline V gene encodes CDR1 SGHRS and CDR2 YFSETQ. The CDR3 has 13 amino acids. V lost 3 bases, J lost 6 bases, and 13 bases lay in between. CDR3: CASSWDALGEQYF. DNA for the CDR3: TGCGCCAGCAGCTGGGACGCCCTTGGCGAGCAGTACTTC.

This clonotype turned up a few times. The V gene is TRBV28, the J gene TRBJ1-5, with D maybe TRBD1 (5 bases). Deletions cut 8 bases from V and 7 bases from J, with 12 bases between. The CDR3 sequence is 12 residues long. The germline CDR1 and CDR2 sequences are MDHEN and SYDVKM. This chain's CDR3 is CASDREGQPQHF. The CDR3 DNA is TGTGCCAGCGACAGAGAGGGGCAGCCCCAGCATTTT.

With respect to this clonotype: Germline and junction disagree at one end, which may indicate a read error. The CDR3 loop reads CVSSYDSSYNEQFF. The CDR3, as DNA: TGTGTCAGCAGTTACGACAGCTCCTACAATGAGCAGTTCTTC. The V and J genes are TRBV6-2 or TRBV6-3 and TRBJ2-1, with D perhaps TRBD1 (5 bases). The V gene's germline CDR1 is MNHEY and CDR2 SVGEGT. The CDR3 sequence is 14 residues long.

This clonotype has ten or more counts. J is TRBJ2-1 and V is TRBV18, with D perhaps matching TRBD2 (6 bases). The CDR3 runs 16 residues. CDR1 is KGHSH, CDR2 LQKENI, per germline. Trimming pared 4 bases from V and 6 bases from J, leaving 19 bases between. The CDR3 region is CASSRLRESIANEQFF. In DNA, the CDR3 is TGTGCCAGCTCACGCCTGCGGGAATCGATTGCCAATGAGCAGTTCTTC.